The clone carrying this T cell receptor beta chain was seen ten or more times. No antigen is known for it. Trimming removed 3 bases from V and 3 bases from J, with 6 bases in between. There are 12 residues in the CDR3. CDR1 MNHEY and CDR2 SMNVEV come from the germline V gene (reference sequence). The data were taken from a study of T cell repertoires in cytomegalovirus infection. Study details: Through public TCR beta signatures, both CMV infection and matching HLA type were indicated. Whole-study results and caveats: Summed public TCR beta family frequency identified CMV carriers bearing the relevant HLA. CMV-specific HLA-C-restricted TCR beta clonotypes dominated the ex vivo response.

TCRdb re-called the reads with MiXCR, one entry per CDR3 protein. This table has roughly 320,000 distinct CDR3 sequences, about a tenth appearing once. The sequencing sample was made of PBMCs. The chain carries TRBV27 and TRBJ2-7, with D possibly matching TRBD2 (5 bases). This receptor was obtained from a human donor in good health (CMV status not recorded). Some clones in this sample may be carry-over from other donors' samples. The CDR3 sequence: CASSFAGYEQYF. CDR3 coding DNA: TGTGCCAGCAGTTTTGCGGGCTACGAGCAGTACTTC.